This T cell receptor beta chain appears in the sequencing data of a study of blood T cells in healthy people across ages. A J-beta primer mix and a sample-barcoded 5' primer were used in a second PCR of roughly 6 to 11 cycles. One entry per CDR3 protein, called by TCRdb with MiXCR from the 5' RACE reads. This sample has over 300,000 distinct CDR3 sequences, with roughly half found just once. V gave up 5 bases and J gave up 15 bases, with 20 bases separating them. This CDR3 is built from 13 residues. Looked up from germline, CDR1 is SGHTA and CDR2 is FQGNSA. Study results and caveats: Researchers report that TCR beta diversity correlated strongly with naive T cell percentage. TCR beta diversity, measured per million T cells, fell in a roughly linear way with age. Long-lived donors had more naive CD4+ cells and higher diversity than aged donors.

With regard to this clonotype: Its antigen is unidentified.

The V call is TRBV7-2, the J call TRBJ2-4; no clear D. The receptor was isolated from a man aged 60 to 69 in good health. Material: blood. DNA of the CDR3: TGTGCCAGCAGCCCGTTTTCAGGAGCGTCCTGGTACTTC. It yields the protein CASSPFSGASWYF. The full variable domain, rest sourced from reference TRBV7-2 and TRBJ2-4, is GAGVSQSPSNKVTEKGKDVELRCDPISGHTALYWYRQSLGQGLEFLIYFQGNSAPDKSGLPSDRFSAERTGGSVSTLTIQRTQQEDSAVYLCASSPFSGASWYFGAGTRLSVL.